The entry below describes one TCR beta chain. What it recognizes is unknown. These data are taken from a study of CD8+CD57+ T cells in acquired aplastic anemia. Only patients with CD8+CD57+ cell expansion on flow cytometry were chosen for sequencing. V gave up 1 base and J gave up 0 bases, with 7 bases separating them. Germline loops: CDR1 LGHNA, CDR2 YSLEER. This CDR3 is built from 16 residues. Overall study results and limits: Roughly 30 was the count of CD8+ CDR3 sequences that patients shared with controls.

TCR beta VDJ and CDR3 profiles were obtained from a genomic DNA template. TCRdb called the reads again in MiXCR, with one record for every CDR3 protein. The sample lists over 150,000 distinct CDR3 sequences, around 50% occurring once. This chain links TRBV4-3 with TRBJ2-6; D not certain. The sequenced material came from sorted CD4+, CD8+, or CD8+CD57+ T cells (not recorded which) from PBMCs. This receptor was obtained from a human donor with aplastic anemia. CDR3 sequence reads: CASSQGGGSGANVLTF. CDR3 nucleotide sequence: TGCGCCAGCAGCCAAGGAGGCGGCTCTGGGGCCAACGTCCTGACTTTC.